The sequence of this T cell receptor (beta chain) was determined in a study of graft-versus-host responses after intestinal transplantation. Looking at the study overall: Recipients obtained multivisceral, liver-intestinal, or isolated intestinal transplants. Among the recipients, all got anti-thymocyte globulin induction and then tacrolimus and steroids for around 3 years. Study-wide results and limits: Declining HvG levels early post-transplant were linked to peak circulating GvH clone levels. GvH clonotypes were identified within recipient marrow, with a subset emerging first in ileum or blood.

Germline assignment: CDR1 SGHKS and CDR2 YYEKEE (reference sequence). The CDR3 has 13 residues. Trimming shortened V by 3 bases and J by 2 bases, and 9 bases separated the two germline ends. Clones were read by immunoSEQ multiplex PCR, and TCRdb kept only the in-frame ones, dropping some. The sample includes 60,000 to 65,000 clones, approximately 91% seen only once; the top ten take about 1.7%. As concerns this clone: The antigen is not known.

Graft material was processed, releasing intraepithelial and lamina propria lymphocytes. This sequence was found in a human patient who received an intestinal transplant, so some T cells may come from the graft donor. The gene calls are TRBV5-5 and TRBJ2-7, with a weak D call TRBD1 (6 bases). Sequences were derived from ileum tissue, sampled approximately 56 weeks after transplant. CDR3 loop: CASSSTGPYEQYF. CDR3 DNA: TGTGCCAGCAGCTCTACAGGGCCCTACGAGCAGTACTTC. Full variable domain (remainder filled in from reference TRBV5-5 and TRBJ2-7): DAGVTQSPTHLIKTRGQQVTLRCSPISGHKSVSWYQQVLGQGPQFIFQYYEKEERGRGNFPDRFSARQFPNYSSELNVNALLLGDSALYLCASSSTGPYEQYFGPGTRLTVT.